The rows below give T cell receptor beta chains drawn from one sample of a study of Ad26.COV2.S vaccination and SARS-CoV-2 variants. Sequencing was performed with immunoSEQ multiplex PCR; in TCRdb, only in-frame clones are kept and a portion is missing. The table lists 400,000 to 450,000 clones, about 93% of them singletons, with 10% to 15% in the top ten. The sample here was peripheral blood, taken in a trial of Ad26.COV2.S vaccine versus placebo. These TCRs come from a person aged 18 to 59 who received the Ad26.COV2.S COVID-19 vaccine or a placebo. Each CDR3 is given with its conserved first and last residue. A D gene is named only where the DNA matches it firmly. Clone size is stated in some rows and not others, as once, few, many or a class when expanded.

V: TRBV5-4
D: NA
J: TRBJ1-4
size: NA
DNA: TGTGCCAGCAGCTTGGACAGAGGTAATGAAAAACTGTTTTTT
CDR3: CASSLDRGNEKLFF

V: TRBV11-3
D: NA
J: TRBJ2-2
size: NA
DNA: TGTGCCAGCAGCTCACAGGGGAACACCGGGGAGCTGTTTTTT
CDR3: CASSSQGNTGELFF

V: TRBV7-6
D: NA
J: TRBJ2-7
size: NA
DNA: TGTGCCAGCAGCTTAGCCTCCGGGCTCTCCGAGCAGTACTTC
CDR3: CASSLASGLSEQYF

V: TRBV25-1
D: NA
J: TRBJ1-2
size: NA
DNA: TGTGCCAGCACCCGGAATGGCTATGGCTACACCTTC
CDR3: CASTRNGYGYTF

V: TRBV7-2
D: TRBD2
J: TRBJ2-1
size: NA
DNA: TGTGCCAGCAGCTTAGTTCTCCTAGCGGGAGCCAGGAATGAGCAGTTCTTC
CDR3: CASSLVLLAGARNEQFF

V: TRBV6-5
D: TRBD1
J: TRBJ2-1
size: NA
DNA: TGTGCCAGCAGCCCCGGGACAGGGTGGAATGAGCAGTTCTTC
CDR3: CASSPGTGWNEQFF

V: TRBV20-1
D: NA
J: TRBJ1-4
size: NA
DNA: TGCAGTGGGGGGTCTGCTGAAAAACTGTTTTTT
CDR3: CSGGSAEKLFF

V: TRBV10-3
D: TRBD2
J: TRBJ2-7
size: NA
DNA: TGTGCCATCAGTGAGCCGAGGGAAGCGGGAGGGCACGAGCAGTACTTC
CDR3: CAISEPREAGGHEQYF

V: TRBV25-1
D: NA
J: TRBJ1-1
size: NA
DNA: TGTGCCAGCAGTGAAGTCAGTCGCTGGGAAGCTTTCTTT
CDR3: CASSEVSRWEAFF

V: TRBV5-4
D: TRBD1
J: TRBJ2-7
size: NA
DNA: TGTGCCAGCAGCTTGGATCACAACAGGGGCTACGAGCAGTACTTC
CDR3: CASSLDHNRGYEQYF

V: TRBV6-5
D: NA
J: TRBJ1-1
size: NA
DNA: TGTGCCAGCGCCAAAACCGGGGCGAACACTGAAGCTTTCTTT
CDR3: CASAKTGANTEAFF

V: TRBV5-4
D: NA
J: TRBJ2-7
size: once
DNA: TGTGCCAGCAGCTTGGGAATAGTAACTGACGAGCAGTACTTC
CDR3: CASSLGIVTDEQYF

V: TRBV9
D: NA
J: TRBJ1-4
size: NA
DNA: TGTGCCAGCAGCGTAGGCGTGAATGAAAAACTGTTTTTT
CDR3: CASSVGVNEKLFF

V: TRBV21-1
D: NA
J: TRBJ2-4
size: NA
DNA: TGTGCCAGCAGCAACCTTAGGCTAGCGGGAGGGTCTATGGGCAAAAACATTCAGTACTTC
CDR3: CASSNLRLAGGSMGKNIQYF

V: TRBV30
D: TRBD2
J: TRBJ2-7
size: NA
DNA: TGTGCCGGGAACGGGGGGACTAGCGGGAGTCTTGTCAACTACGAGCAGTACTTC
CDR3: CAGNGGTSGSLVNYEQYF

V: TRBV19
D: NA
J: TRBJ2-1
size: NA
DNA: TGTGCCAGTAGAATGGGGGGCCTCCTTTACGGTGAGCAGTTCTTC
CDR3: CASRMGGLLYGEQFF

V: TRBV5-4
D: NA
J: TRBJ2-3
size: NA
DNA: TGTGCCAGCAGCTTGGGGAGCGGGAGCACAGATACGCAGTATTTT
CDR3: CASSLGSGSTDTQYF

V: TRBV18
D: NA
J: TRBJ1-4
size: NA
DNA: TGTGCCAGCTCACCCGACGGTGTTAATGAAAAACTGTTTTTT
CDR3: CASSPDGVNEKLFF

V: TRBV15
D: NA
J: TRBJ1-5
size: NA
DNA: TGTGCCACCGGAAATACGGGGCCTCACTTTAGCAATCAGCCCCAGCATTTT
CDR3: CATGNTGPHFSNQPQHF

V: TRBV2
D: NA
J: TRBJ2-4
size: once
DNA: TGTGCCAGCAGTGAAGGCGGTCTAGCCAAAAACATTCAGTACTTC
CDR3: CASSEGGLAKNIQYF

V: TRBV28
D: TRBD1
J: TRBJ2-7
size: NA
DNA: TGTGCCAGCAAGACCGGGACAGGCGAGCAGTACTTC
CDR3: CASKTGTGEQYF

V: TRBV2
D: NA
J: TRBJ2-1
size: NA
DNA: TGTGCCAGCAGTGTACCCGACGGGTACAATGAGCAGTTCTTC
CDR3: CASSVPDGYNEQFF

V: TRBV4-3
D: NA
J: TRBJ2-5
size: NA
DNA: TGCGCCAGCAGCCAAGATGGAGCCTCGTACCAAGAGACCCAGTACTTC
CDR3: CASSQDGASYQETQYF

V: TRBV24-1
D: TRBD2
J: TRBJ2-3
size: few
DNA: TGTGCCACCAGTGACGACCCCGGACTAGCGGGAGTTGGTTTAGCGGCAGATACGCAGTATTTT
CDR3: CATSDDPGLAGVGLAADTQYF

V: TRBV29-1
D: NA
J: TRBJ2-3
size: NA
DNA: TGCAGCGTTGAGTTTGTGGTTACAGATACGCAGTATTTT
CDR3: CSVEFVVTDTQYF

V: TRBV2
D: NA
J: TRBJ2-7
size: NA
DNA: TGTGCCAGCAGCTCAGAGGGGGGTGCCTACGAGCAGTACTTC
CDR3: CASSSEGGAYEQYF

V: TRBV7-2
D: TRBD2
J: TRBJ2-3
size: NA
DNA: TGTGCCAGCAGCTTAGGAGGGACTAGCGGGAGGAGGACAGATACGCAGTATTTT
CDR3: CASSLGGTSGRRTDTQYF

V: TRBV7-8
D: TRBD1
J: TRBJ1-5
size: NA
DNA: TGTGCCAGCAGCCCCAACGTTGGACAGGGGAATCAGCCCCAGCATTTT
CDR3: CASSPNVGQGNQPQHF

V: TRBV9
D: TRBD2
J: TRBJ2-1
size: NA
DNA: TGTGCCAGCAGCGTAGCGATCGGGACTAGCGGGACAAATGAGCAGTTCTTC
CDR3: CASSVAIGTSGTNEQFF

V: TRBV19
D: TRBD1
J: TRBJ2-2
size: once
DNA: TGTGCCAGTAGTCCGGGACAGCCTACCGGGGAGCTGTTTTTT
CDR3: CASSPGQPTGELFF

V: TRBV27
D: TRBD2
J: TRBJ2-3
size: NA
DNA: TGTGCCAGCAGAAGGAGCGGACTAGCGGGCACAGATACGCAGTATTTT
CDR3: CASRRSGLAGTDTQYF

V: TRBV11-2
D: TRBD2
J: TRBJ2-7
size: few
DNA: TGTGCCAGCAGCCTGGAGCGGGGGTCTACCTACGAGCAGTACTTC
CDR3: CASSLERGSTYEQYF

V: TRBV10-2
D: TRBD2
J: TRBJ2-3
size: NA
DNA: TGCGCCAGCAGTTATATTGCGGGAGAGGGGCCCACAGATACGCAGTATTTT
CDR3: CASSYIAGEGPTDTQYF

V: TRBV5-8
D: TRBD1
J: TRBJ1-1
size: NA
DNA: TGTGCCAGTAACAGGGGGCGCGGTGAAGCTTTCTTT
CDR3: CASNRGRGEAFF

V: TRBV19
D: NA
J: TRBJ2-7
size: NA
DNA: TGTGCCAGTAGTATGCTGGGTCCCGAGGCGGCCTACGAGCAGTACTTC
CDR3: CASSMLGPEAAYEQYF

V: TRBV7-8
D: TRBD1
J: TRBJ2-3
size: NA
DNA: TGTGCCAGCAGCATCTGGACAGGCTCAATCCCCGTGAGCACAGATACGCAGTATTTT
CDR3: CASSIWTGSIPVSTDTQYF

V: TRBV19
D: TRBD2
J: TRBJ2-1
size: NA
DNA: TGTGCCAGTATGAGCAGCGGGAGTCCCAATGAGCAGTTCTTC
CDR3: CASMSSGSPNEQFF

V: TRBV7-2
D: TRBD1
J: TRBJ1-2
size: NA
DNA: TGTGCCAGCAGCGGGGACAGGGCGAGCTATGGCTACACCTTC
CDR3: CASSGDRASYGYTF

V: TRBV30
D: NA
J: TRBJ2-5
size: NA
DNA: TGTGCCTGGAGTACCGGAGGATTTGAGACCCAGTACTTC
CDR3: CAWSTGGFETQYF

V: TRBV4-3
D: TRBD2
J: TRBJ2-3
size: NA
DNA: TGCGCCAGCAGCCAAGATCTAGCGGGAGGGACAGATACGCAGTATTTT
CDR3: CASSQDLAGGTDTQYF

V: TRBV28
D: TRBD2
J: TRBJ2-1
size: NA
DNA: TGTGCCAGCAGAACCGGGACTAGCGGTTACAATGAGCAGTTCTTC
CDR3: CASRTGTSGYNEQFF

V: TRBV3-1/TRBV3-2
D: TRBD1
J: TRBJ1-2
size: NA
DNA: TGTGCCAGCCGTCAGGGGGTTAATGGCTACACCTTC
CDR3: CASRQGVNGYTF

V: TRBV6-2/TRBV6-3
D: NA
J: TRBJ2-7
size: NA
DNA: TGTGCCAGCAGTTACCGGCCGGGCCGGGGGCCCCACGAGCAGTACTTC
CDR3: CASSYRPGRGPHEQYF

V: TRBV4-3
D: NA
J: TRBJ1-6
size: NA
DNA: TGCGCCAGCAGCGAGAGGACTGACGCCTATAATTCACCCCTCCACTTT
CDR3: CASSERTDAYNSPLHF

V: TRBV7-7
D: NA
J: TRBJ2-2
size: NA
DNA: TGTGCTAGCAGCTTTAGACCCACCGGGGCCGGGGAGCTGTTTTTT
CDR3: CASSFRPTGAGELFF

V: TRBV7-6
D: NA
J: TRBJ1-6
size: once
DNA: TGTGCCAGCAGCTTAGAAGGCATTTCACCCCTCCACTTT
CDR3: CASSLEGISPLHF

V: TRBV11-2
D: TRBD1
J: TRBJ1-1
size: NA
DNA: TGTGCCAGCAGCCATATCCAGGGGGCAGAGGCTTTCTTT
CDR3: CASSHIQGAEAFF

V: TRBV10-3
D: NA
J: TRBJ1-3
size: NA
DNA: TGTGCCATCAGTGAGCAGGGGTCCGGAAACACCATATATTTT
CDR3: CAISEQGSGNTIYF

V: TRBV7-2
D: NA
J: TRBJ1-5
size: NA
DNA: TGTGCCAGCAGTTCCAACAGGGATCAGCCCCAGCATTTT
CDR3: CASSSNRDQPQHF

V: TRBV5-6
D: NA
J: TRBJ1-2
size: NA
DNA: TGTGCCAGCAGCTTGGCCGGTGCACATTGGGACTATGGCTACACCTTC
CDR3: CASSLAGAHWDYGYTF

V: TRBV18
D: TRBD2
J: TRBJ2-4
size: NA
DNA: TGTGCCAGCTCACCACTGCCGGGAGGGCCTCCAGCCAAAAACATTCAGTACTTC
CDR3: CASSPLPGGPPAKNIQYF